This T cell receptor (beta chain) derives from a study of blood T cell repertoires in COVID-19. For the study at large: Sites in the United States, Italy and Spain provided acute and convalescent COVID-19 samples. Nucleic acid was either cDNA or gDNA, and it came from T cells, B-cell-depleted T cells, or PBMCs.

In the study's own analysis: Reference gene primer amplification yielded estimated nucleated cell counts. TCRdb keeps only in-frame clones here, not all; method: immunoSEQ multiplex PCR. V and J calls plus clone size are reproduced from that table; the DNA served to infer D and trimming. The sample holds more than 60,000 clones, 82% seen once. Germline V gene lookup returns CDR1 SGHVS and CDR2 FQNEAQ. The V segment lost 5 bases and the J segment 4 bases; nucleotides outside the gene matches: 1. This CDR3 region has 13 residues. This receptor was taken from a woman aged 80 or over with acute or convalescent COVID-19. This chain connects TRBV7-8 to TRBJ2-7; 11 nucleotides agree with TRBD2. Sequenced sample: peripheral blood. In nucleotides, the CDR3 is TGTGCCAGCAGCGGGACTAGCGGATACGAGCAGTACTTC. Translation: CASSGTSGYEQYF.